The T cell receptor beta chain under discussion was sequenced for a study of cytomegalovirus exposure and HLA in healthy donors. Points from the study as a whole: Apart from CMV serostatus, no immune exposure information was available.

Points on this clone: Its antigen is still unknown.

PCR was performed using 60 Vbeta and 13 Jbeta primers. The assay was immunoSEQ multiplex PCR, and TCRdb's table has in-frame clones only and misses some. The data hold some 150,000 clones, with about 80% observed a single time. The V gene's germline CDR1 is SGHAT and CDR2 FQDESV (reference sequence). Trimming shortened V by 4 bases and J by 2 bases, and 9 bases separated the two germline ends. The CDR3 consists of 13 residues. The TCR sequence derives from a young woman in good health and CMV-seronegative. The chain recombines TRBV11-1 with TRBJ2-7, with D perhaps matching TRBD1 (5 bases). Input material: PBMCs. CDR3 nucleotides: TGTGCCAGCAGCTCCTCAGGGACCTACGAGCAGTACTTC. This translates into CASSSSGTYEQYF.